The 31 T cell receptor beta chains presented below share a single source sample, sequenced in a study of T cells in localized non-small cell lung cancer. The assay was immunoSEQ multiplex PCR, and TCRdb's table has in-frame clones only and misses some. The sample has about 2,500 clones; roughly 20% are singletons. Sequenced here: normal lung tissue next to the tumor, sampled before any cancer treatment. These receptors all stem from a woman aged 35 to 70 with stage I lung adenocarcinoma.

This clone was counted between two and nine times. J is TRBJ2-5 and V is TRBV28; 10 positions match TRBD1. In germline, CDR1 is MDHEN, CDR2 SYDVKM. The CDR3 extends over 15 amino acids. With V trimmed by 5 bases and J by 3 bases, 6 bases remained unmatched. The CDR3 DNA sequence: TGTGCCAGCAGTCTACCGGGACAGGGGAAAGAGACCCAGTACTTC. Encoded protein: CASSLPGQGKETQYF.

Within the sample, this clone is medium-sized. This rearrangement joins TRBV11-3 to TRBJ2-7; 10 bases align to TRBD2. CDR1 is SGHNT and CDR2 is YENEEA in the germline V gene. V gave up 5 bases and J gave up 3 bases; unmatched junction bases: 7. The CDR3 is 15 residues long. The CDR3 DNA is TGTGCCAGCAGCCATGGACTAGCGGTCTACTACGAGCAGTACTTC. Translated, it gives CASSHGLAVYYEQYF. The whole variable domain, filled in from reference TRBV11-3 and TRBJ2-7, reads EAGVVQSPRYKIIEKKQPVAFWCNPISGHNTLYWYLQNLGQGPELLIRYENEEAVDDSQLPKDRFSAERLKGVDSTLKIQPAELGDSAVYLCASSHGLAVYYEQYFGPGTRLTVT.

Sample share makes this clone medium-sized. This sequence joins TRBV9 and TRBJ1-5; D is perhaps TRBD1 (5 bases). V lost 3 bases and J lost 0, with 19 bases in between. CDR1 is SGDLS and CDR2 is YYNGEE in the germline V gene. CDR3 length: 18 residues. CDR3 loop: CASSARKGTEDSNQPQHF. For the CDR3, the DNA is TGTGCCAGCAGCGCCCGAAAAGGGACGGAAGATAGCAATCAGCCCCAGCATTTT. Filled out from reference TRBV9 and TRBJ1-5, the complete variable domain reads DSGVTQTPKHLITATGQRVTLRCSPRSGDLSVYWYQQSLDQGLQFLIQYYNGEERAKGNILERFSAQQFPDLHSELNLSSLELGDSALYFCASSARKGTEDSNQPQHFGDGTRLSIL.

Only a few counts were recorded for this clone. The chain recombines TRBV6-8 with TRBJ2-1; 8 nucleotides align to TRBD2. The CDR3 spans 15 residues. Trimming at V came to 5 bases and at J to 10 bases, leaving 13 bases not matched to a gene. Germline V gene lookup returns CDR1 MNHGY and CDR2 SAAAGT. This chain's CDR3 is CASSDLAGELGEQFF. In DNA form, the CDR3 reads TGTGCCAGCAGTGATCTAGCGGGCGAGTTGGGGGAGCAGTTCTTC.

V is TRBV29-1 and J is TRBJ2-1; D may be TRBD2 (6 bases). Germline V gene lookup returns CDR1 SQVTM and CDR2 ANQGSEA. V was pared by 4 bases and J by 0 bases, with 10 bases between. This CDR3 has 14 amino acids. CDR3 bases: TGCAGCGTTGTACGGGGGAGCTCCTACAATGAGCAGTTCTTC. Amino acid sequence: CSVVRGSSYNEQFF.

This clone came up a few times. This chain joins TRBV6-8 and TRBJ2-2; maybe TRBD1 (6 bases). Germline CDR1 is MNHGY and CDR2 is SAAAGT. The V end was cut by 0 bases, the J end by 0 bases, with 8 bases between. The CDR3 consists of 16 residues. CDR3 residues: CASSYSGQTNTGELFF. CDR3 bases: TGTGCCAGCAGTTACTCCGGACAGACGAACACCGGGGAGCTGTTTTTT.

This clone qualifies as medium-sized. The V and J genes are TRBV2 and TRBJ1-4; 8 bases fit TRBD1. The junction had 10 bases not matched to a gene; V was cut back by 6 bases and J by 7 bases. Germline CDR1 is SNHLY and CDR2 is FYNNEI. This CDR3 has 15 amino acids. CDR3 DNA sequence: TGTGCCAGCAGCCCCCAGGACAGGGTTAGTGAAAAACTGTTTTTT. This gives the protein CASSPQDRVSEKLFF.

The chain joins TRBV19 to TRBJ2-6; the match to TRBD1 covers 9 bases. Losses at the gene ends were 8 bases for V and 0 bases for J; bases not matched to a gene: 8. CDR3 length: 17 amino acids. From germline, CDR1 is LNHDA and CDR2 SQIVND (reference sequence). The CDR3: CASGQGRPSSGANVLTF. The CDR3 DNA reads TGTGCCAGTGGACAGGGGAGACCCAGCTCTGGGGCCAACGTCCTGACTTTC.

The table lists this clone with a few counts. The rearrangement joins TRBV28 to TRBJ1-1, with D perhaps TRBD1 (5 bases). The V gene's germline CDR1 is MDHEN and CDR2 SYDVKM. V lost 6 bases and J 3 bases, leaving 17 bases between the germline ends. The CDR3 extends over 15 amino acids. CDR3 sequence: CASRGRVPLYTEAFF. CDR3 in DNA: TGTGCCAGCAGGGGGCGCGTTCCCCTATACACTGAAGCTTTCTTT. The complete variable domain, with remaining parts taken from reference TRBV28 and TRBJ1-1, reads DVKVTQSSRYLVKRTGEKVFLECVQDMDHENMFWYRQDPGLGLRLIYFSYDVKMKEKGDIPEGYSVSREKKERFSLILESASTNQTSMYLCASRGRVPLYTEAFFGQGTRLTVV.

This chain uses TRBV9 with TRBJ2-6; D remains unclear. The CDR3 runs to 15 residues. The V gene's germline CDR1 is SGDLS and CDR2 YYNGEE. V was shortened by 6 bases and J by 4 bases, with 14 bases between the two germline ends. The CDR3: CASTPGVLGANVLTF. CDR3 nucleotide sequence: TGTGCCAGCACCCCTGGAGTGCTGGGGGCCAACGTCCTGACTTTC.

By share, this clone counts as medium-sized. CDR3 loop: CASSVASGQGARYGYTF. Written as DNA, the CDR3 is TGTGCCAGCAGCGTAGCTTCGGGACAGGGGGCGCGGTATGGCTACACCTTC. The chain uses TRBV9 and TRBJ1-2, with TRBD1 identical over 12 bases. V lost 0 bases to trimming and J lost 5 bases; unmatched junction nucleotides: 8. This CDR3 is built from 17 residues. Germline assignment: CDR1 SGDLS and CDR2 YYNGEE.

This clone counts as medium-sized. The genes are TRBV6-8 and TRBJ1-4; D unclear. The CDR3 covers 14 residues. Germline loops: CDR1 MNHGY, CDR2 SAAAGT. V lost 8 bases and J 0 bases, leaving 10 bases between the germline ends. CDR3 loop: CASHTGSTNEKLFF. The DNA of the CDR3 is TGTGCCAGCCATACGGGTTCAACTAATGAAAAACTGTTTTTT.

This clone is categorized as large. V usage is TRBV10-2 and J usage is TRBJ2-7, with 7 bases matching TRBD1. V gave up 2 bases and J gave up 0 bases; unmatched junction bases: 13. The CDR3 runs to 18 residues. Germline assignment: CDR1 WSHSY and CDR2 SAAADI. This CDR3 reads CASSEPSGGQHFSYEQYF. The CDR3 DNA is TGCGCCAGCAGTGAGCCCTCTGGGGGACAGCACTTCTCCTACGAGCAGTACTTC.

This clone was seen ten or more times. The chain has TRBV6-8 and TRBJ2-5, with D perhaps matching TRBD2 (6 bases). With 2 bases removed from V and 5 bases from J, the gap between germline ends came to 12 bases. The CDR3 length is 14 residues. CDR1 and CDR2 (germline): MNHGY, SAAAGT. The CDR3: CASSYLGGAETQYF. The CDR3 DNA sequence: TGTGCCAGCAGTTACCTCGGGGGAGCGGAGACCCAGTACTTC.

This clone was observed a few times. The chain has TRBV11-3 and TRBJ2-7; TRBD1 matches 7 bases. The CDR3 extends over 14 amino acids. Germline V lookup: CDR1 SGHNT, CDR2 YENEEA. The V and J ends lost 4 bases and 11 bases, in that order; junction bases with no gene match: 14. Here the CDR3 DNA reads TGTGCCAGCAGCTCCACGATCCAGGACAGGCGGGAGTACTTC. Translated: CASSSTIQDRREYF.

This chain connects TRBV28 to TRBJ1-1; D might be TRBD1 (5 bases). Germline assignment: CDR1 MDHEN and CDR2 SYDVKM. CDR3 length equals 14 residues. V lost 8 bases and J 8 bases, leaving 21 bases between the germline ends. In DNA form, the CDR3 reads TGTGCCAGCTCCTGGGGGGGTCCCCCTCTGGAAGCTTTCTTT. Translation: CASSWGGPPLEAFF.

The chain joins TRBV23-1 to TRBJ1-6, with D possibly TRBD1 on 5 matching bases. TRBV23-1 is recorded as an ORF, its role being uncertain. V was clipped by 6 bases and J by 8 bases, with 17 bases between them. The CDR3 is 15 residues long. The CDR3 protein is CASSLVEGRYSPLHF. The DNA of the CDR3 is TGCGCCAGCAGCTTGGTCGAGGGGCGTTATTCACCCCTCCACTTT.

This clone showed up just a few times. J is TRBJ2-1 and V is TRBV5-1, with 8 bases aligning to TRBD2. The CDR3 sequence is 16 residues long. V lost 0 bases to trimming and J lost 3 bases; unmatched junction nucleotides: 5. CDR1 and CDR2 from the germline V gene are SGHRS and YFSETQ. The CDR3 sequence is CASSLEAGGGYNEQFF. The CDR3 region has the DNA TGCGCCAGCAGCTTGGAGGCGGGAGGAGGCTACAATGAGCAGTTCTTC. The full variable domain, its missing parts supplied by reference TRBV5-1 and TRBJ2-1, is KAGVTQTPRYLIKTRGQQVTLSCSPISGHRSVSWYQQTPGQGLQFLFEYFSETQRNKGNFPGRFSGRQFSNSRSEMNVSTLELGDSALYLCASSLEAGGGYNEQFFGPGTRLTVL.

In this sample, this clone is medium-sized. The V call is TRBV6-8, the J call TRBJ2-2, with TRBD2 as a possible D gene (6 bases). The CDR3 sequence is 12 residues long. Germline V CDR1 and CDR2: MNHGY, SAAAGT. The V end lost 6 bases, the J end lost 5 bases, and 7 bases lay between the germline ends. The CDR3 here is CASSGGTGELFF. CDR3 DNA: TGTGCCAGCAGCGGGGGAACCGGGGAGCTGTTTTTT.

The rearrangement links TRBV5-1 to TRBJ2-7; 7 bases match TRBD1. The germline V gene encodes CDR1 SGHRS and CDR2 YFSETQ. Germline trimming cut 3 bases from V and 1 base from J; bases unmatched to any gene: 7. The CDR3 has 15 amino acids. Here the CDR3 reads CASSSGQAWSYEQYF. The CDR3 nucleotides are TGCGCCAGCAGCTCTGGACAGGCTTGGTCCTACGAGCAGTACTTC.

The chain has TRBV28 and TRBJ1-3; D ambiguous. V was clipped by 0 bases and J by 0 bases, with 15 bases between them. In germline, CDR1 is MDHEN, CDR2 SYDVKM. The CDR3 has 18 residues. The CDR3 DNA reads as TGTGCCAGCAGTTTATGGAATGTGAGACGAAGCTCTGGAAACACCATATATTTT. Translation: CASSLWNVRRSSGNTIYF. Full variable domain (rest looked up from reference TRBV28 and TRBJ1-3): DVKVTQSSRYLVKRTGEKVFLECVQDMDHENMFWYRQDPGLGLRLIYFSYDVKMKEKGDIPEGYSVSREKKERFSLILESASTNQTSMYLCASSLWNVRRSSGNTIYFGEGSWLTVV.

The V call is TRBV5-1, the J call TRBJ1-3; TRBD1 matches 7 bases. The germline V gene encodes CDR1 SGHRS and CDR2 YFSETQ. V shed 4 bases, J shed 10 bases, and the junction held 11 bases outside the gene matches. This CDR3 is built from 14 residues. The CDR3: CASSPKRQGGTIYF. For the CDR3, the DNA is TGCGCCAGCAGCCCTAAGCGACAGGGCGGGACCATATATTTT.

This clone was found a few times. The gene calls are TRBV6-8 and TRBJ1-3; no clear D gene. There are 15 residues in the CDR3. Germline V lookup: CDR1 MNHGY, CDR2 SAAAGT. Trimming cost V 6 bases and J 0 bases, with 12 bases left between them. CDR3: CASSPGGLSGNTIYF. In nucleotides, the CDR3 is TGTGCCAGCAGCCCGGGCGGTCTCTCTGGAAACACCATATATTTT.

CDR3 sequence reads: CASSTRQKNSPLHF. The CDR3 DNA is TGTGCCAGCAGCACCCGACAGAAGAATTCACCCCTCCACTTT. J is TRBJ1-6 and V is TRBV11-3, with D possibly matching TRBD1 (5 bases). CDR1 is SGHNT, CDR2 YENEEA, per germline. The CDR3 has 14 residues. V dropped 5 bases and J dropped 7 bases, with 12 bases sitting between them. Full variable domain (outside the CDR3, taken from reference TRBV11-3 and TRBJ1-6): EAGVVQSPRYKIIEKKQPVAFWCNPISGHNTLYWYLQNLGQGPELLIRYENEEAVDDSQLPKDRFSAERLKGVDSTLKIQPAELGDSAVYLCASSTRQKNSPLHFGNGTRLTVT.

In its sample, this clone was seen a few times. This chain links TRBV11-1 with TRBJ2-7, with 7 bases identical to TRBD1. CDR1 and CDR2 (germline): SGHAT, FQDESV (reference sequence). The CDR3 contains 16 residues. Trimming at V came to 5 bases and at J to 0 bases, leaving 10 bases not matched to a gene. CDR3 protein: CASSLDRVLSSYEQYF. The CDR3 nucleotides are TGTGCCAGCAGCCTAGACAGGGTTTTGAGCTCCTACGAGCAGTACTTC.

The rearrangement uses TRBV30 and TRBJ1-5; D call uncertain. V lost 1 base and J 1 base, leaving 11 bases between the germline ends. This CDR3 is 15 amino acids long. CDR1 is GTSNPN, CDR2 SVGIG, per germline (reference sequence). The chain's CDR3 is CAWSGLGKSNQPQHF. CDR3 bases: TGTGCCTGGAGTGGTCTAGGGAAAAGCAATCAGCCCCAGCATTTT.

This clone was seen only a few times. The J gene is TRBJ2-5, the V gene TRBV28, with D tentatively TRBD1 or TRBD2 (5 bases each). From germline, CDR1 is MDHEN and CDR2 SYDVKM. Trimming removed 7 bases from V and 5 bases from J, with 14 bases in between. The length of the CDR3 is 13 residues. This chain's CDR3 is CASIQGDRETQYF. The CDR3 nucleotides are TGTGCCAGCATCCAGGGAGACCGGGAGACCCAGTACTTC.

V is TRBV28 and J is TRBJ2-4; D may be TRBD1 (6 bases). Germline V CDR1 and CDR2: MDHEN, SYDVKM. V lost 3 bases to trimming and J lost 6 bases, with 15 bases between them. The CDR3 covers 15 residues. The CDR3 loop is CASSFIGVGGNIQYF. Written as DNA, the CDR3 is TGTGCCAGCAGTTTCATAGGGGTAGGGGGAAACATTCAGTACTTC.

This clone has a handful of counts. This chain uses TRBV28 with TRBJ2-1; TRBD2 aligns across 13 bases. The V gene end was trimmed by 3 bases and the J gene end by 6 bases; junction bases not matched to a gene: 2. Germline V lookup: CDR1 MDHEN, CDR2 SYDVKM. The CDR3 has 15 residues. CDR3 DNA: TGTGCCAGCAGTTTTTGGACTAGCGGGAGCAATGAGCAGTTCTTC. This gives the protein CASSFWTSGSNEQFF.

The rearrangement uses TRBV19 and TRBJ1-2; 9 nucleotides match TRBD1. The CDR3 covers 14 residues. CDR1 LNHDA and CDR2 SQIVND come from the germline V gene (reference sequence). The ends lost 5 bases at V and 2 bases at J; junction bases unmatched: 3. In DNA, the CDR3 is TGTGCCAGTAGTCCTGGGACAGGGAACTATGGCTACACCTTC. This sequence encodes CASSPGTGNYGYTF.

The chain employs TRBV6-8 and TRBJ1-2; TRBD1 is a possible D gene (5 bases). This CDR3 has 13 amino acids. Germline values: CDR1 MNHGY, CDR2 SAAAGT. The V gene lost 10 bases and the J gene lost 5 bases, with 17 bases spanning the gap. CDR3 coding DNA: TGTGCCATCATGGAGGGAGGGGAGTATGGCTACACCTTC. Translating gives CAIMEGGEYGYTF.